This TCR beta chain appears in the sequencing data of a study of neoadjuvant nivolumab and ipilimumab in lung cancer. Study-wide results and limits: Higher pretherapy blood TCR richness went with higher resected-tumor richness. TCR richness and clonality were higher in tumors than adjacent uninvolved lung.

Measured with immunoSEQ multiplex PCR; TCRdb has only the in-frame clones, and not every one. The sample shows about 23,000 clones, approximately 86% of them seen only once. To note about this clone: Its matching antigen is unknown.

The CDR3 spans 15 residues. V was pared by 2 bases and J by 3 bases, with 8 bases of the junction left unmatched. Germline V gene lookup returns CDR1 GTSNPN and CDR2 SVGIG (reference sequence). Sequenced here: peripheral blood, sampled before neoadjuvant nivolumab, alone or with ipilimumab. The source is an adult with non-small cell lung cancer. The chain links TRBV30 to TRBJ2-5; 8 bases are a match to TRBD1. DNA of the CDR3: TGTGCCTGGAGTCATCAGGGGGCCCTCAAAGAGACCCAGTACTTC. Its translation: CAWSHQGALKETQYF.